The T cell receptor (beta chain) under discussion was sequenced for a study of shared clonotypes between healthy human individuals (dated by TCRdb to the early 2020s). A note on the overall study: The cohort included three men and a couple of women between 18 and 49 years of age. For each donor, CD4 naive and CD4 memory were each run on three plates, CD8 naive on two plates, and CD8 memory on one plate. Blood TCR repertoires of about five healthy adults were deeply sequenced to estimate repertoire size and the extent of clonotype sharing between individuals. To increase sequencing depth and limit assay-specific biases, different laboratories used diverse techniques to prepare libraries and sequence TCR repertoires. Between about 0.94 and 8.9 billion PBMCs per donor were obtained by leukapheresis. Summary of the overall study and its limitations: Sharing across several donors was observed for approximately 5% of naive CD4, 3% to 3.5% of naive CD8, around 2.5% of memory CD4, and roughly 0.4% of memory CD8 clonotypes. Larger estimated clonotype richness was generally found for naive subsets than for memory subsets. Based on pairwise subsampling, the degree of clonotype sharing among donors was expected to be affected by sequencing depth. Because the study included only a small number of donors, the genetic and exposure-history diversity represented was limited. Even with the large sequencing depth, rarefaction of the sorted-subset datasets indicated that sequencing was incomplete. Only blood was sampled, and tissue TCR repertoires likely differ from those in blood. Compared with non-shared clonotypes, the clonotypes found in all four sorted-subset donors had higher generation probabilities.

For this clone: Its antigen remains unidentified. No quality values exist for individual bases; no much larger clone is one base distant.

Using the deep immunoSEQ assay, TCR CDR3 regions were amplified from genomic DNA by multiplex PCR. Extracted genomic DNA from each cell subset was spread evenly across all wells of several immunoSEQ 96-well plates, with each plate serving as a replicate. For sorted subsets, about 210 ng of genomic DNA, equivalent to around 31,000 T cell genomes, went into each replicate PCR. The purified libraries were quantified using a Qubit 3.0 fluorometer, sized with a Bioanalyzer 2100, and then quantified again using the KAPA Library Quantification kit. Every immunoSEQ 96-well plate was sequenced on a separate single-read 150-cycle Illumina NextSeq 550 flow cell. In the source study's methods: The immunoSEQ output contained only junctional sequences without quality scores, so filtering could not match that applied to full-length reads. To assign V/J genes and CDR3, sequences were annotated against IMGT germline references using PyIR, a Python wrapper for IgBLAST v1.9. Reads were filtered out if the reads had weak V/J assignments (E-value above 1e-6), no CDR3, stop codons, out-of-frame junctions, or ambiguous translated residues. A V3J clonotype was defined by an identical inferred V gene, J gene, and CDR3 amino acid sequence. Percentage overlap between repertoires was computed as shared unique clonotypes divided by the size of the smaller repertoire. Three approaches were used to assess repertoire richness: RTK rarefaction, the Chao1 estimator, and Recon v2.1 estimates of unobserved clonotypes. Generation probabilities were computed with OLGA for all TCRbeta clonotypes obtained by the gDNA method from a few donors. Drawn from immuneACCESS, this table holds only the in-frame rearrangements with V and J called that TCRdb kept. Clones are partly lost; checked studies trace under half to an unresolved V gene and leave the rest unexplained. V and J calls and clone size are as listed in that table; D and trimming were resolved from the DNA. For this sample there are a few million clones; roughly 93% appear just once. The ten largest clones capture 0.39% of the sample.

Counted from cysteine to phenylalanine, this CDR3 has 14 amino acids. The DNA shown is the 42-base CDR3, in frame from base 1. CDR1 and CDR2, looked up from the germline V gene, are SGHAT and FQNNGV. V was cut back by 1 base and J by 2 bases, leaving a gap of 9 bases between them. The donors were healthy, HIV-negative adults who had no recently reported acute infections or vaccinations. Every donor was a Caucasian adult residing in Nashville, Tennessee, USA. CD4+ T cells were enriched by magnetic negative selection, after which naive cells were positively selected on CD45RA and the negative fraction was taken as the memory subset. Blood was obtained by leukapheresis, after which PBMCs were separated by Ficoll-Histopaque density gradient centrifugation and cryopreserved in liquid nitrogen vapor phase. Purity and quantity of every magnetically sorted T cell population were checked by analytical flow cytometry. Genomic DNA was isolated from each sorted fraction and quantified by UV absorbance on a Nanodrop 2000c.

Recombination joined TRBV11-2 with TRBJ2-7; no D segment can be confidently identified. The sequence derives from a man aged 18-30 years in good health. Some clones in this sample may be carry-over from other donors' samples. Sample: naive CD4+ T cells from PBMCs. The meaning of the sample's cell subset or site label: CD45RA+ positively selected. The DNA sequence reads TGTGCCAGCAGCTTAGGGGGTCGTCCCTACGAGCAGTACTTC. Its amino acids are CASSLGGRPYEQYF.